This T cell receptor beta chain was sequenced in a study of blood T cell repertoires in COVID-19. The CDR3 consists of 18 residues. CDR1 is KGHDR, CDR2 SFDVKD, per germline. To note about this clone: One end of the junction is discordant with germline, which a read error may explain.

The table came from immunoSEQ multiplex PCR; TCRdb's copy has only in-frame clones and leaves some out. The data hold 300,000 or so clones, with around 88% observed a single time. The sequence was collected from a woman between 50 and 59 years old with acute or convalescent COVID-19. The chain is built from TRBV24-1 and TRBJ2-2; 14 nucleotides agree with TRBD2. The specimen was peripheral blood. The CDR3 DNA is TGTGTCACCAGTGATAGACTAGCGGGAGGGACCAACACCGGGGAGCTGTTTTTT. This codes for CVTSDRLAGGTNTGELFF.